The rows below give T cell receptor beta chains drawn from one sample of a study of CD8 T cells in Susac syndrome. Using its own MiXCR run on the immunoSEQ multiplex PCR reads, TCRdb lists one record per CDR3 protein. The data hold fewer than 85,000 distinct CDR3 sequences, with roughly 94% observed a single time. Material for sequencing was CD8+ T cells from PBMCs. These receptors were obtained from a human donor with Susac syndrome. CDR3s include the opening cysteine and the closing phenylalanine or tryptophan. Fields, in order: V gene, clone size, J gene, D gene, CDR3 DNA, CDR3 protein. The D gene is left open where the match is weak. Not every row has a clone size; where given, it reads once, few, many or a size class.

TRBV7-9,once,TRBJ2-2,TRBD2,TGTGCCAGCAGCGAACGGACGGCGGGGGACACCGGGGAGCTGTTTTTT,CASSERTAGDTGELFF
TRBV7-9,-,TRBJ2-7,-,TGTGCCAGCAGCTTATTGCCAGGCGGAGCCTCCTACGAGCAGTACTTC,CASSLLPGGASYEQYF
TRBV20-1,-,TRBJ2-6,-,TGCAGTGCTATTCTGACAGGCCCCTCTGGGGCCAACGTCCTGACTTTC,CSAILTGPSGANVLTF
TRBV29-1,once,TRBJ2-1,TRBD1,TGCAGCGTTGCGGACAGGGGAACGAATGAGCAGTTCTTC,CSVADRGTNEQFF
TRBV7-8,-,TRBJ2-7,TRBD2,TGTGCCAGCAGCCCCACTAGCGGGATTTCCTACGAGCAGTACTTC,CASSPTSGISYEQYF
TRBV6-5,-,TRBJ2-5,TRBD1,TGTGCCAGCAGTTCGGGACAGGCCCTCCAAGAGACCCAGTACTTC,CASSSGQALQETQYF
TRBV20-1,-,TRBJ2-5,-,TGCAGTGCTACCTTGGAGTGGGGGTTGAAGACCCAGTACTTC,CSATLEWGLKTQYF
TRBV20-1,-,TRBJ2-1,TRBD1,TGCAGTGCCTCGATCTCCGGGACAGAGAACAATGAGCAGTTCTTC,CSASISGTENNEQFF
TRBV18,-,TRBJ1-2,-,TGTGCCAGCCGAACAGGGAACTATGGCTACACCTTC,CASRTGNYGYTF
TRBV11-2,-,TRBJ2-1,TRBD2,TGTGCCAGCAGCAGGACTAGCGGGAGGGCAAATGAGCAGTTCTTC,CASSRTSGRANEQFF
TRBV6-2/TRBV6-3,once,TRBJ1-5,-,TGTGCCAGCAGTTACGAGACAGCTAGCAATCAGCCCCAGCATTTT,CASSYETASNQPQHF
TRBV19,-,TRBJ1-5,-,TGTGCCAGTAGTATCGTCTCAGGAGGTCAGCCCCAGCATTTT,CASSIVSGGQPQHF
TRBV20-1,-,TRBJ2-7,-,TGCAGTGCTAGGCCCCGCTCGTTAGCGCCTCGAAGGGAGCAGTACTTC,CSARPRSLAPRREQYF
TRBV12-3/TRBV12-4,-,TRBJ2-1,-,TGTGCCAGCAGTTTATCTACCTTAAACTCCTACAATGAGCAGTTCTTC,CASSLSTLNSYNEQFF
TRBV20-1,once,TRBJ2-3,TRBD1,TGCAGTGCTAGAGGCAACATCCCGGGACAGGGGATCGCAGATACGCAGTATTTT,CSARGNIPGQGIADTQYF
TRBV7-9,-,TRBJ2-3,TRBD2,TGTGCCAGCAGCTGGGGACTAGCGGGAAGCACAGATACGCAGTATTTT,CASSWGLAGSTDTQYF
TRBV20-1,-,TRBJ2-7,-,TGCAGTGCTAGAGATCTTTACGGAAGGTCCTACGAGCAGTACTTC,CSARDLYGRSYEQYF
TRBV7-9,-,TRBJ2-5,TRBD1,TGTGCCAGCAGCTTAGGTCCGGGACAGGGTTTATTGTCAGAGACCCAGTACTTC,CASSLGPGQGLLSETQYF
TRBV29-1,-,TRBJ2-5,-,TGCAGCGTTGAAGGGCCGACGGAGACCCAGTACTTC,CSVEGPTETQYF
TRBV9,once,TRBJ2-7,-,TGTGCCAGCAGCGGGAGGGGGGAGGGCTACGAGCAGTACTTC,CASSGRGEGYEQYF
TRBV9,-,TRBJ2-2,-,TGTGCCAGCAGTCATAGTCCCGAGCGGAACACCGGGGAGCTGTTTTTT,CASSHSPERNTGELFF
TRBV20-1,-,TRBJ2-1,-,TGCAGTGCTCACGGGCCCCCGCGGGGCGCCTACAATGAGCAGTTCTTC,CSAHGPPRGAYNEQFF
TRBV15,-,TRBJ1-2,-,TGTGCCACCAGCCTCCGACGAGCCCCTAATGGCTACACCTTC,CATSLRRAPNGYTF
TRBV29-1,-,TRBJ2-7,TRBD2,TGCAGCGTTGGAGTGTTTAGCGGGGGGGCCTCCTACGAGCAGTACTTC,CSVGVFSGGASYEQYF
TRBV20-1,-,TRBJ2-1,TRBD2,TGCAGTGCTAGCACTAGCGACGAGCAGTTCTTC,CSASTSDEQFF
TRBV30,-,TRBJ2-1,TRBD2,TGTGCCTGGAGTGGGGCCACTGAGCGGGATGGCTCCTACAATGAGCAGTTCTTC,CAWSGATERDGSYNEQFF
TRBV28,-,TRBJ1-5,-,TGTGCCAGCAGATTAACCGAGAATCAGCCCCAGCATTTT,CASRLTENQPQHF
TRBV5-6,-,TRBJ1-5,-,TGTGCCAGCAGCTTGGCCGCCACAAATCAGCCCCAGCATTTT,CASSLAATNQPQHF
TRBV6-5,-,TRBJ2-1,TRBD2,TGTGCCAGCAGTTACTCGAGGGGTTCGCGGGAGGGAGATGAGCAGTTCTTC,CASSYSRGSREGDEQFF
TRBV20-1,-,TRBJ1-4,-,TGCAGTGCTAGGATCAGGGGTGATGAAAAACTGTTTTTT,CSARIRGDEKLFF
TRBV20-1,-,TRBJ2-7,-,TGCAGTGCTAGAGATAGGTTCGGGGACGAGCAGTACTTC,CSARDRFGDEQYF
TRBV29-1,-,TRBJ2-1,TRBD2,TGCAGCGTTGAGGCGAGCGGGGGGTACAATGAGCAGTTCTTC,CSVEASGGYNEQFF
TRBV14,-,TRBJ2-7,-,TGTGCCAGCAGCCAAGTAAGGTCCGAGGGGCAGTACTTC,CASSQVRSEGQYF
TRBV12-3/TRBV12-4,-,TRBJ1-5,-,TGTGCCAGCAGACTTGGGCAATACAATCAGCCCCAGCATTTT,CASRLGQYNQPQHF
TRBV20-1,-,TRBJ1-1,-,TGCAGTGCTAGTGAGGAAGCTTTCTTT,CSASEEAFF
TRBV6-5,-,TRBJ2-5,-,TGTGCCAGCAGTCGGACAGACCAAGAGACCCAGTACTTC,CASSRTDQETQYF
TRBV14,-,TRBJ2-7,-,TGTGCCAGCAGTCAAAGGACAGCCTCCCATGACGAGCAGTACTTC,CASSQRTASHDEQYF
TRBV6-4,-,TRBJ1-5,-,TGTGCCAGCAGTGACTCGAAGGGGGGGCATCAGCCCCAGCATTTT,CASSDSKGGHQPQHF
TRBV5-1,-,TRBJ1-1,-,TGCGCCAGCAGCTTGGGTGGCCACTTGGACACTGAAGCTTTCTTT,CASSLGGHLDTEAFF
TRBV9,-,TRBJ2-5,-,TGTGCCAGCAGCGTAGGGTCAGGGGCAGTGACCCAGTACTTC,CASSVGSGAVTQYF
TRBV5-4,-,TRBJ1-1,-,TGTGCCAGCAGCTTTGACAGTTACATGAACACTGAAGCTTTCTTT,CASSFDSYMNTEAFF